This T cell receptor beta chain was captured by sequencing in a study of identifying expanded T cells in peripheral blood. Using immunoSEQ multiplex PCR, the repertoire was profiled, and TCRdb retains in-frame clones only, with some absent. Of roughly 86,000 clones detected, 70% to 90% appear once; the ten largest clones hold 4.5%. Study observations and caveats: Differentially abundant clones: roughly 1.2 between replicates, 15 to 17 at roughly 2 weeks, 19 to 20 at four. Variance in clone template counts between approximately two-week samples significantly increased with total template count across all healthy donors.

CDR1 and CDR2 (germline): SGHAT, FQNNGV. This CDR3 contains 12 residues. Trimming pared 6 bases from V and 1 base from J, leaving 4 bases between. Healthy donors had no documented immune events, such as infections, while sampled. In the case of this clone: Its specificity is not known.

The chain employs TRBV11-2 and TRBJ1-3; D is undetermined. Sequencing was performed on blood. The sequence came from a person aged 18 to 69 in good health. The CDR3 loop is CASRLSGNTIYF. The CDR3 DNA sequence: TGTGCCAGCAGACTGTCTGGAAACACCATATATTTT.